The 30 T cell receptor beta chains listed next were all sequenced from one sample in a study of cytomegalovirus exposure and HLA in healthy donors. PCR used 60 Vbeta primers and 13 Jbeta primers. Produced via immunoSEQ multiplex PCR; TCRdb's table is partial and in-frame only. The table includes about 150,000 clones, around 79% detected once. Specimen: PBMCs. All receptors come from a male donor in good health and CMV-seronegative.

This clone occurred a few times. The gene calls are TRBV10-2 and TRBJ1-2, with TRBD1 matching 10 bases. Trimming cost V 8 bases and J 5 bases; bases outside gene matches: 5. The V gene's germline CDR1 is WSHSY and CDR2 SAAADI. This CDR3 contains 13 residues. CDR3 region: CASGRDRGYGYTF. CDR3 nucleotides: TGCGCCAGCGGGAGGGACAGGGGATATGGCTACACCTTC.

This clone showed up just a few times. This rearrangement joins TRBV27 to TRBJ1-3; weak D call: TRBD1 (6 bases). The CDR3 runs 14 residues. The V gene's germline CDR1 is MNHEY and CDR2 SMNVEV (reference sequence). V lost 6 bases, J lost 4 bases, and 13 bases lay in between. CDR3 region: CASRPGTSGNTIYF. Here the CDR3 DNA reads TGTGCCAGCAGGCCCGGGACATCCGGAAACACCATATATTTT.

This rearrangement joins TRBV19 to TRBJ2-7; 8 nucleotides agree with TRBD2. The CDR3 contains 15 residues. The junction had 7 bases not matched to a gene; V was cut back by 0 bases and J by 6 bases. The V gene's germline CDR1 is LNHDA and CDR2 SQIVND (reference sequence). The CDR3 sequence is CASSIDPGLATEQYF. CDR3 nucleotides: TGTGCCAGTAGTATAGATCCAGGACTAGCTACCGAGCAGTACTTC. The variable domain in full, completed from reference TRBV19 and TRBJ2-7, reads DGGITQSPKYLFRKEGQNVTLSCEQNLNHDAMYWYRQDPGQGLRLIYYSQIVNDFQKGDIAEGYSVSREKKESFPLTVTSAQKNPTAFYLCASSIDPGLATEQYFGPGTRLTVT.

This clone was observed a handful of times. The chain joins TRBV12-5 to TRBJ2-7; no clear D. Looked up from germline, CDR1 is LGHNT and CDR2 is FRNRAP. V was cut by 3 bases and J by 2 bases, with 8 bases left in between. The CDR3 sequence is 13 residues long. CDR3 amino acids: CASGLWQTYEQYF. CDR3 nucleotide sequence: TGTGCTAGTGGTTTATGGCAGACCTACGAGCAGTACTTC.

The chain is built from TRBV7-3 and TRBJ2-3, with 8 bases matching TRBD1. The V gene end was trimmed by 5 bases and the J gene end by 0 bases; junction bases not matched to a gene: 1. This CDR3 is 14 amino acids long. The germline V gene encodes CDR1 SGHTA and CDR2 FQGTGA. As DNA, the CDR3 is TGTGCCAGCAGCGGGACAGGTAGCACAGATACGCAGTATTTT. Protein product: CASSGTGSTDTQYF.

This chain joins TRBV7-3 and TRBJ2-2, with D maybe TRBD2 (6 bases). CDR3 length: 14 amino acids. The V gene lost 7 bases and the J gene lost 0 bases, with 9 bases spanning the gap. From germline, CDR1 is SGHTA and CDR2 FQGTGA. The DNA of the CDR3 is TGTGCCAGCACCAGCGGGCCGAACACCGGGGAGCTGTTTTTT. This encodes CASTSGPNTGELFF.

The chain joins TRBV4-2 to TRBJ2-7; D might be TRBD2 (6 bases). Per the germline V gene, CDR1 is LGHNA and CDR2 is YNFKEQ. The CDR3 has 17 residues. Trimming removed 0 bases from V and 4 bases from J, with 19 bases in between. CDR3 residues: CASSQDNLSGDTYEQYF. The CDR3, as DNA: TGTGCCAGCAGCCAAGATAACTTGTCGGGAGATACGTACGAGCAGTACTTC.

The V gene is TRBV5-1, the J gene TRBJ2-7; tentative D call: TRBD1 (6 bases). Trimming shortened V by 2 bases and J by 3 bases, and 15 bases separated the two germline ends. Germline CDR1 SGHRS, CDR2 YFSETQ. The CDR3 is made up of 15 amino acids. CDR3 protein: CASSLIGDTYYEQYF. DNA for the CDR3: TGCGCCAGCAGCTTAATCGGGGACACCTACTACGAGCAGTACTTC.

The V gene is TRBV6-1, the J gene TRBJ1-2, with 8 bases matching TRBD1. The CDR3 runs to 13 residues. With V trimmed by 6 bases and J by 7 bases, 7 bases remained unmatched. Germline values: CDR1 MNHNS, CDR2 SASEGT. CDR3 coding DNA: TGTGCCAGCAGACCAGGGGGCGGGGGTGGCTACACCTTC. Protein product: CASRPGGGGGYTF.

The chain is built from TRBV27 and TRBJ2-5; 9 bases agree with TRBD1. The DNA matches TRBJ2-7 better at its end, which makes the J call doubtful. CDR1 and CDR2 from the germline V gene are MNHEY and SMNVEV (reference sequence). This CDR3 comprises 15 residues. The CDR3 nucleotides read TGTGCCAGCAGTGCCGGGACAGGGCTATCCTACGAGCAGTACTTC. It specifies CASSAGTGLSYEQYF.

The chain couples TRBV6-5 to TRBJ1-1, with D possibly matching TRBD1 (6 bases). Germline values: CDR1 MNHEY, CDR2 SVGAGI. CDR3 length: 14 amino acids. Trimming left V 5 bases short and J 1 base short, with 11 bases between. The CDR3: CASSQDRGNTEAFF. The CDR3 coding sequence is TGTGCCAGCAGTCAGGACAGAGGGAACACTGAAGCTTTCTTT.

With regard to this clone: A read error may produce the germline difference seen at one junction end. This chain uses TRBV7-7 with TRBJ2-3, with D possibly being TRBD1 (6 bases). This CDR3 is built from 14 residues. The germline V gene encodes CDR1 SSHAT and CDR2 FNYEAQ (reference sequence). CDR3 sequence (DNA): TGTGCTAGCAGCCCGACAGGACCCACAGATACGCAGTATTTT. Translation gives CASSPTGPTDTQYF.

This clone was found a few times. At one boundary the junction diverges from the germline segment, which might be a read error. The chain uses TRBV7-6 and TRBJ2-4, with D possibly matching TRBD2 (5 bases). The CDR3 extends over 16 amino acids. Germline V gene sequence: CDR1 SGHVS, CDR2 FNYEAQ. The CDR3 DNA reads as TGTGCCAGCAGCTCAAGGATAGGGCTAGCCAAAAACAGTCAGTACTTC. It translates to CASSSRIGLAKNSQYF.

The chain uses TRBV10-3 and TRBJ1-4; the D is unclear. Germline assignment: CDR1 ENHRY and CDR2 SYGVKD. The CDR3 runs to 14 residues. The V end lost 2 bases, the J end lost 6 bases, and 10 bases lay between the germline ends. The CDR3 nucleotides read TGTGCCATCAGTGAGGAGAGTCGGGATGAAAAACTGTTTTTT. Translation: CAISEESRDEKLFF.

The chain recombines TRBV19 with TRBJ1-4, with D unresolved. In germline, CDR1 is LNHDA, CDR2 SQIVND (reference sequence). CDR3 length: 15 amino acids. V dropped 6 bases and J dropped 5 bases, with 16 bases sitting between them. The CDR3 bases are TGTGCCAGTAGAGAATCTCACCAGATAAATGAAAAACTGTTTTTT. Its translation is CASRESHQINEKLFF.

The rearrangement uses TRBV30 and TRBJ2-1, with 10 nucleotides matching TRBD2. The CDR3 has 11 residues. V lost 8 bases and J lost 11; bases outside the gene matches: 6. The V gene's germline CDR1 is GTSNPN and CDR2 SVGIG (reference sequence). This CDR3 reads CAISSGGKQFF. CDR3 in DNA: TGTGCCATATCTAGCGGGGGAAAGCAGTTCTTC.

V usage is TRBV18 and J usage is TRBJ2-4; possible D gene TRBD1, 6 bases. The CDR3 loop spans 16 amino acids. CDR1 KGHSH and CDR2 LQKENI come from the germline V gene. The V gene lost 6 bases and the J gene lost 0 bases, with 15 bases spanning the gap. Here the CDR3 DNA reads TGTGCCAGCTCGCCGCAAGCAGGGGAAGCCAAAAACATTCAGTACTTC. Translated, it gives CASSPQAGEAKNIQYF. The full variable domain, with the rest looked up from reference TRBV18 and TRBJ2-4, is NAGVMQNPRHLVRRRGQEARLRCSPMKGHSHVYWYRQLPEEGLKFMVYLQKENIIDESGMPKERFSAEFPKEGPSILRIQQVVRGDSAAYFCASSPQAGEAKNIQYFGAGTRLSVL.

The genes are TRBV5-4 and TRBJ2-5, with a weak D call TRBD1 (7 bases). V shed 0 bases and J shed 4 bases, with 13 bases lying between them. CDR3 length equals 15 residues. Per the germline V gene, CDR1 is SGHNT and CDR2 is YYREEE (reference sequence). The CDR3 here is CASSLVQGGPETQYF. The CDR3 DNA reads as TGTGCCAGCAGCTTGGTTCAGGGGGGCCCAGAGACCCAGTACTTC.

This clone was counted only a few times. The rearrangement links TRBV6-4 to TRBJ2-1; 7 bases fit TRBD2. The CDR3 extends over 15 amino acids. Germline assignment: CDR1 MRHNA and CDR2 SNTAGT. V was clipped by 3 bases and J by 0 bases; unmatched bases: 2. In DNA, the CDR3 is TGTGCCAGCAGTGAGCTAGCGGACTCCTACAATGAGCAGTTCTTC. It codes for CASSELADSYNEQFF.

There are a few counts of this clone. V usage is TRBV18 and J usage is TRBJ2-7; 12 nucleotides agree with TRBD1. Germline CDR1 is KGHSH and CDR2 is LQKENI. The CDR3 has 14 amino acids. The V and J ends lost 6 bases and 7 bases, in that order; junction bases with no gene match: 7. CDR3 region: CASSGGQGAREQYF. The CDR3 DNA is TGTGCCAGCTCCGGGGGACAGGGGGCGCGTGAGCAGTACTTC.

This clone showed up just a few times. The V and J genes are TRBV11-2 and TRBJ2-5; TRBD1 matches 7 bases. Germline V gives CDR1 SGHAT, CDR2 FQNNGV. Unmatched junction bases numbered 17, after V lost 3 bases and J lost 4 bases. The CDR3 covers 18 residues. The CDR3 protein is CASSLGLLQGLAAETQYF. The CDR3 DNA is TGTGCCAGCAGCTTGGGGCTGCTACAGGGGCTTGCGGCAGAGACCCAGTACTTC.

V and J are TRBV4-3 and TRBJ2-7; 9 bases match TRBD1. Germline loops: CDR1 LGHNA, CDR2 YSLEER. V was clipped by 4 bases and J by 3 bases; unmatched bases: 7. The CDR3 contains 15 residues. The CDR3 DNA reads TGCGCCAGCAGCCGAACTACAGGGGGCGGCTACGAGCAGTACTTC. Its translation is CASSRTTGGGYEQYF.

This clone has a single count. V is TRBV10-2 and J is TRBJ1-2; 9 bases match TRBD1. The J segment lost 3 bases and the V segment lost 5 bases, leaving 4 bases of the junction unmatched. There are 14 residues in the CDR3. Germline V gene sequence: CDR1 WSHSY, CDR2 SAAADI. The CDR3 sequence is CASSWDRADYGYTF. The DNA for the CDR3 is TGCGCCAGCAGTTGGGACAGGGCCGACTATGGCTACACCTTC.

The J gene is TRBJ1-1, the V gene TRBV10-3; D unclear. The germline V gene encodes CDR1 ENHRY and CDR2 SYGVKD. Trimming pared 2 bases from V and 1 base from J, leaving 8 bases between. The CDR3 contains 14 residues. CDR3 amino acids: CAISELGQNTEAFF. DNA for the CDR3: TGTGCCATCAGTGAGCTGGGCCAGAACACTGAAGCTTTCTTT.

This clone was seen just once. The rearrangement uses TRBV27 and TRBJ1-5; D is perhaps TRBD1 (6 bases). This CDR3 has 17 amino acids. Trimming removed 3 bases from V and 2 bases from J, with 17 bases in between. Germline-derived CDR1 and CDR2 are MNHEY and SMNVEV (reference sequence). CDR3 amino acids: CASSLSVRGSGNQPQHF. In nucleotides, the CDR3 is TGTGCCAGCAGTTTGTCGGTCAGGGGTTCGGGCAATCAGCCCCAGCATTTT.

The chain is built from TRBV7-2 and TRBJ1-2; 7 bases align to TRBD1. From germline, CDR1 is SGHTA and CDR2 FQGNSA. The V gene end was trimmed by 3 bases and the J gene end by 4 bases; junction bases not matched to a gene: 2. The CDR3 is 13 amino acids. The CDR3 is CASSFDRAYGYTF. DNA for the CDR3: TGTGCCAGCAGCTTCGACAGGGCCTATGGCTACACCTTC.

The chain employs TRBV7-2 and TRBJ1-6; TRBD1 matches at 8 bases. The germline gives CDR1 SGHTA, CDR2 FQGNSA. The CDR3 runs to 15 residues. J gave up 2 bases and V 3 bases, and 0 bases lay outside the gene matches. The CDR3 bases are TGTGCCAGCAGCTTGACAGGGGCCTATAATTCACCCCTCCACTTT. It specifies CASSLTGAYNSPLHF.

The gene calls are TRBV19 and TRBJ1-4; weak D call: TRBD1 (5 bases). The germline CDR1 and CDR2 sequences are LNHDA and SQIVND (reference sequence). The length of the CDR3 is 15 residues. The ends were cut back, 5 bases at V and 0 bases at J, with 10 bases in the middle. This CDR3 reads CASSVFRATNEKLFF. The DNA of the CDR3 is TGTGCCAGTAGTGTGTTCAGGGCAACTAATGAAAAACTGTTTTTT.

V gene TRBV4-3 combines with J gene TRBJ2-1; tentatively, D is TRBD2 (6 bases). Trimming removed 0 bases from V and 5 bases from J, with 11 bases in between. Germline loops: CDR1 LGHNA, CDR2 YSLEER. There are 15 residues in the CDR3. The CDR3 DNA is TGCGCCAGCAGCCAAGACCGGGGGTACAACAATGAGCAGTTCTTC. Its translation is CASSQDRGYNNEQFF.

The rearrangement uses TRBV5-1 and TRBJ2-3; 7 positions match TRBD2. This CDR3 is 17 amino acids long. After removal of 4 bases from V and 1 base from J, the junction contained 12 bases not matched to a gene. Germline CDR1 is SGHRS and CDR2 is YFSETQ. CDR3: CASSPWRSGDRTDTQYF. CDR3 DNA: TGCGCCAGCAGCCCATGGAGGAGCGGGGATCGCACAGATACGCAGTATTTT.